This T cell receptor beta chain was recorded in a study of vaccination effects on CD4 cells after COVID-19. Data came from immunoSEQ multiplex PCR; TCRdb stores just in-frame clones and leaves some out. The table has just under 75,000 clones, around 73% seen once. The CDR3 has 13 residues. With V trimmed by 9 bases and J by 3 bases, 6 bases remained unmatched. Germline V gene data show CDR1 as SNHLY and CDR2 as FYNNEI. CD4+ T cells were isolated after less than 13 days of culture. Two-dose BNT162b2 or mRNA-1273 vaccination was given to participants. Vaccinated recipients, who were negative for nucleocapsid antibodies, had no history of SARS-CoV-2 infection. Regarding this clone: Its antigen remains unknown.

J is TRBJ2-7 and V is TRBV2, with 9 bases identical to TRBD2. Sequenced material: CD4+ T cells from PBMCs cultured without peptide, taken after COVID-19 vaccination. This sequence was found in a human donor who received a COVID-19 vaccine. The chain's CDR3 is CASRRGGFYEQYV. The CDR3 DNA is TGTGCCAGTCGGCGGGGGGGCTTCTACGAGCAGTACGTC.